This TCR beta chain was sequenced for a study of blood T cell repertoires in COVID-19. CDR3 length: 17 amino acids. The V end was cut by 5 bases, the J end by 4 bases, with 21 bases between. Per germline, CDR1 SEHNR and CDR2 FQNEAQ (reference sequence). Residents of approximately 25 US areas, aged about 18 to 95 years, made up the participants. What the recovered Cohort 3 donors had was two negative PCRs, clearance, or symptom resolution. In the original processing: Researchers report that nucleated cell counts were estimated from reference gene primer amplification. The repertoire was sequenced with immunoSEQ multiplex PCR; TCRdb's copy has only in-frame clones and lacks some. Clone size and the V and J calls come from that table; the DNA yielded D and trimming. Of 110,000 to 150,000 clones listed, around 87% were seen once; the top ten hold approximately 10%.

The sequenced sample was PBMCs or T cells enriched from blood (not recorded which). This TCR was sampled from a man in his fifties or sixties who had recovered from COVID-19. The V and J genes are TRBV7-9 and TRBJ2-1; TRBD2 is a possible D gene (6 bases). In DNA, the CDR3 is TGTGCCAGCAGCCGTTATAGCGGCGCGGCCGGGTACAATGAGCAGTTCTTC. Its protein product is CASSRYSGAAGYNEQFF.